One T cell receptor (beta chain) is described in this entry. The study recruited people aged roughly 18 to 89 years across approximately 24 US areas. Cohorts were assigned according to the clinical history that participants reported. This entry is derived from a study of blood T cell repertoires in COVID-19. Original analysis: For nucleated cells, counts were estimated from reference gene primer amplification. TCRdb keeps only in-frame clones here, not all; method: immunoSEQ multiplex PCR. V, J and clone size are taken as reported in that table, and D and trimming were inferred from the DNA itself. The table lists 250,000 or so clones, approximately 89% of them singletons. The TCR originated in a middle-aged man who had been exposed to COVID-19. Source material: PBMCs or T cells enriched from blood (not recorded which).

The CDR3 reads CAISEGQQSYEQYF. The DNA for the CDR3 is TGTGCCATCAGTGAGGGACAGCAGTCCTACGAGCAGTACTTC. The chain combines TRBV10-3 with TRBJ2-7, with a possible D match to TRBD1 (6 bases). Germline CDR1 reads ENHRY; CDR2 reads SYGVKD. This CDR3 is built from 14 residues. V was cut by 2 bases and J by 1 base, with 9 bases left in between.